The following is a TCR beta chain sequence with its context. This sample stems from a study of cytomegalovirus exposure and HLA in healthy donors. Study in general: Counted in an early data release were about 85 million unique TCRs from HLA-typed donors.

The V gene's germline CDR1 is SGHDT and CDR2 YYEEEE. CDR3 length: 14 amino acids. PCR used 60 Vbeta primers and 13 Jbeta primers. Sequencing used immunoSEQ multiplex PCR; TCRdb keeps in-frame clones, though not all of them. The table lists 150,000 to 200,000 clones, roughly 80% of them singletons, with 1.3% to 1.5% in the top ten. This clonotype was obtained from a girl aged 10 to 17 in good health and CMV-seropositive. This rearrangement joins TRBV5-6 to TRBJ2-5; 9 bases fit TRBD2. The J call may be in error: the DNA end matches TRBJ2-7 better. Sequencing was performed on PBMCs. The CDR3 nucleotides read TGTGCCAGCAGCTCGACTAGCGGTTCCTACGAGCAGTACTTC. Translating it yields CASSSTSGSYEQYF.